These T cell receptor beta chains were read from a single sample in a study of CXCR3-negative and CXCR3-positive naive CD8 T cells. TCRdb re-called the 5' RACE reads and shows each CDR3 protein once, DNA omitted. The sample holds around 52,000 distinct CDR3 sequences. Sequenced input: memory CD8+ T cells from blood. The receptors come from a human donor in good health. Some clones in this sample may be carry-over from other donors' samples. Both conserved end residues are part of each CDR3.

v_call	j_call	cdr3_aa
TRBV27	TRBJ2-3	CASSRTTDTQYF
TRBV18	TRBJ2-7	CASSPTRAGTLGDEQYF
TRBV7-3	TRBJ2-1	CASSPMASGGPPYNEQFF
TRBV29-1	TRBJ2-5	CSVEDLAGGPETQYF
TRBV10-3	TRBJ2-7	CAISERVPNYEQYF
TRBV27	TRBJ2-4	CASSFNARGIQYF
TRBV12-3/TRBV12-4	TRBJ1-1	CASSLGGLAEAFF
TRBV5-1	TRBJ2-3	CATRGRDRTDTQYF
TRBV21-1	TRBJ2-5	CASSKCPGGTQETQYF
TRBV20-1	TRBJ2-1	CSARALAGGLNEQFF
TRBV10-1	TRBJ2-2	CASRGDGEAGELFF
TRBV20-1	TRBJ2-7	CSARDLLRAPDEQYF
TRBV29-1	TRBJ1-2	CSVVVGQGHGYTF
TRBV20-1	TRBJ2-7	CSASVTGVTYEQYF
TRBV29-1	TRBJ1-2	CSVEDAGQGAGGYTF
TRBV6-2/TRBV6-3	TRBJ2-3	CASSSGTSDTDTQYF
TRBV28	TRBJ1-1	CASSPVDRAAEAFF
TRBV7-9	TRBJ2-1	CASSHTGDNEQFF
TRBV7-2	TRBJ2-7	CASSPHFSKHYEQYF
TRBV29-1	TRBJ1-2	CSVPGQGDGYTF
TRBV6-1	TRBJ2-7	CASSERSDRDYEQYF
TRBV28	TRBJ2-1	CASSKGLADYNEQFF
TRBV25-1	TRBJ1-1	CASNRGVYTEAFF
TRBV11-1	TRBJ2-1	CASSLGVERSYNEQFF
TRBV12-3/TRBV12-4	TRBJ2-3	CASRWTTGIADTQYF
TRBV6-2/TRBV6-3	TRBJ2-7	CASSDRSFNSEQYF
TRBV30	TRBJ2-7	CAWSVSGPTGEQYF
TRBV20-1	TRBJ2-7	CSAQHRGGEQYF
TRBV6-6	TRBJ2-7	CASSYLPGRFVSYEQYF
TRBV20-1	TRBJ1-1	CSASGTGTHTEAFF
TRBV28	TRBJ1-1	CASSRQATNTEAFF
TRBV20-1	TRBJ2-1	CSARDLEGTSYPYEQFF
TRBV2	TRBJ1-5	CASSEFWGASQPQHF
TRBV20-1	TRBJ2-7	CSARERGTYEQYF
TRBV20-1	TRBJ2-7	CSARPDRDYVYEQYF
TRBV20-1	TRBJ1-1	CSARGQGSLYWTEAFF
TRBV12-3/TRBV12-4	TRBJ1-4	CASSPDMVNEKLFF